This T cell receptor beta chain was retrieved from a study of somatic mutations in cytotoxic T cells in rheumatoid arthritis. Germline V gene lookup returns CDR1 MGHRA and CDR2 YSYEKL. The CDR3 is 13 amino acids. Trimming removed 1 base from V and 5 bases from J, with 9 bases in between. Method: immunoSEQ multiplex PCR; TCRdb's copy keeps in-frame clones and lacks some. Of 14,000 or so clones in the sample, roughly 82% were seen once. The sequence was collected from an adult with rheumatoid arthritis. Sequencing was performed on CD8+ T cells sorted from blood. The V call is TRBV4-1, the J call TRBJ2-7; D is undetermined. In DNA, the CDR3 is TGCGCCAGCAGCCAAGCCCAGGCGCACGAGCAGTACTTC. Translation gives CASSQAQAHEQYF.